This T cell receptor (beta chain) derives from a study of blood T cells in healthy people across ages. This CDR3 has 14 amino acids. The germline V gene encodes CDR1 MDHEN and CDR2 SYDVKM. J gave up 5 bases and V 10 bases, and 12 bases lay outside the gene matches. This clonotype came up many times. Together with a sample-barcoded 5' primer, a J-beta primer mix was included in a second PCR lasting about 6 to 11 cycles. A tag from a template-switch adaptor with 12 random nucleotides marked each cDNA molecule. TCRdb redid the calling of the 5' RACE reads with MiXCR, one entry per CDR3 protein. The sample contains about 670,000 distinct CDR3 sequences, roughly half of which appear only once.

The V and J genes are TRBV28 and TRBJ2-7; TRBD2 matches at 9 bases. This clonotype was obtained from a woman older than 75 in good health. The material sequenced was blood. The DNA of the CDR3 is TGTGCCACCGTTAGCGGGAGCAAAGGGCACGAGCAGTACTTC. Translation gives CATVSGSKGHEQYF.